This TCR beta chain was captured in a study of beta chain features in type 1 diabetes. Findings and caveats of the study: The study found moderately but significantly shorter TCRB CDR3s in all four CD4+ subsets of Type 1 diabetes patients.

To note about this clone: Antigen: not known.

The authors reverse transcribed all of the isolated RNA, so sequencing captured expressed TCRB transcripts. TCRdb keeps only in-frame clones here, not all; method: immunoSEQ multiplex PCR. This sample has a few hundred thousand clones, with approximately 16% found just once. Germline V lookup: CDR1 SNHLY, CDR2 FYNNEI. The CDR3 loop spans 13 amino acids. The ends were cut back, 7 bases at V and 2 bases at J, with 11 bases in the middle. Sample: naive CD4+ T cells from blood. The chain combines TRBV2 with TRBJ2-5; D not certain. The clonotype originates from a man between 18 and 35 years old with type 1 diabetes. CDR3 in amino acids: CASTRHQQETQYF. Written as DNA, the CDR3 is TGTGCCAGCACCCGACACCAGCAAGAGACCCAGTACTTC.